The sequence of this T cell receptor beta chain was determined in a study of cytomegalovirus exposure and HLA in healthy donors. A multiplex PCR was run with 60 Vbeta primers and 13 Jbeta primers. Here immunoSEQ multiplex PCR was the method, and the copy in TCRdb shows in-frame clones only, minus some. Among 110,000 to 150,000 clones, roughly 76% were seen once, and the ten largest hold over 1%. This clone was recorded once. Its cognate antigen is unknown. This CDR3 region has 17 residues. Germline V CDR1 and CDR2: SGHVS, FQNEAQ. The V segment lost 1 base and the J segment 7 bases; nucleotides outside the gene matches: 11. Study-wide findings and caveats: Researchers reported in a later analysis that a missense DCLRE1C variant was tied to TCR beta V- and J-gene trimming.

V usage is TRBV7-8 and J usage is TRBJ2-1; 9 nucleotides agree with TRBD2. The receptor's source is a woman aged 40 to 50 in good health and CMV-seronegative. The material sequenced was PBMCs. The CDR3 reads CASSLDYRGGALNEQFF. CDR3 bases: TGTGCCAGCAGCTTAGACTATCGCGGGGGGGCACTGAATGAGCAGTTCTTC. Using reference TRBV7-8 and TRBJ2-1 for the parts outside the CDR3, the full variable domain is GAGVSQSPRYKVAKRGQDVALRCDPISGHVSLFWYQQALGQGPEFLTYFQNEAQLDKSGLPSDRFFAERPEGSVSTLKIQRTQQEDSAVYLCASSLDYRGGALNEQFFGPGTRLTVL.